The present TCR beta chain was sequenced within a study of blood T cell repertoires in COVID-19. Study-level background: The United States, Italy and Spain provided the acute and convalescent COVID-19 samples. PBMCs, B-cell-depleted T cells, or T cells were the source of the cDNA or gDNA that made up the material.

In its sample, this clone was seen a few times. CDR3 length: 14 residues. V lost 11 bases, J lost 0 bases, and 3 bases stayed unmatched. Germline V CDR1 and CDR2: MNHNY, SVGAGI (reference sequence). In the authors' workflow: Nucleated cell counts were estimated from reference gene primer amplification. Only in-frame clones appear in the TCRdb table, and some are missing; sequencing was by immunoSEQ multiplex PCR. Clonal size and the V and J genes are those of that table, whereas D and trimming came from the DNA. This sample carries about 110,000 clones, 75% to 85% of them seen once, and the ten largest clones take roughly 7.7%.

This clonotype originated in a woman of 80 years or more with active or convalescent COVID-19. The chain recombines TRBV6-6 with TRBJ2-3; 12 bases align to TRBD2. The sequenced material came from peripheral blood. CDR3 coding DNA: TGTGCCGCCGGACTAGCGGGAAGCACAGATACGCAGTATTTT. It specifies CAAGLAGSTDTQYF.